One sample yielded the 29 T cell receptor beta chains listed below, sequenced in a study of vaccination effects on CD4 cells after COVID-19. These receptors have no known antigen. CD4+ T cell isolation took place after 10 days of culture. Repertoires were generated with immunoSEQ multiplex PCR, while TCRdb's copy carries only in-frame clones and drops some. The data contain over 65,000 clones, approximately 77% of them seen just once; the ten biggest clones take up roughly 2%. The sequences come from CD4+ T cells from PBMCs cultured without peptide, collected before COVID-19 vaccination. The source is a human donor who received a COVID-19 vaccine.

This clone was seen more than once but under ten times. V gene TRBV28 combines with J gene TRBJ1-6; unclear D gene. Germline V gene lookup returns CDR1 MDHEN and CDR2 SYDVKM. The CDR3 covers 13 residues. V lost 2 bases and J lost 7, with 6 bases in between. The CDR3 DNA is TGTGCCAGCAGTTTACTCACGAATTCACCCCTCCACTTT. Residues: CASSLLTNSPLHF.

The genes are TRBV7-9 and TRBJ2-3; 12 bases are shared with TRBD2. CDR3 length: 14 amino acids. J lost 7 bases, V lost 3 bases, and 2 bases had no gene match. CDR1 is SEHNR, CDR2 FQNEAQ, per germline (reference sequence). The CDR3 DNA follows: TGTGCCAGCAGCTTGACTAGCGGGGGATATACGCAGTATTTT. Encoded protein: CASSLTSGGYTQYF.

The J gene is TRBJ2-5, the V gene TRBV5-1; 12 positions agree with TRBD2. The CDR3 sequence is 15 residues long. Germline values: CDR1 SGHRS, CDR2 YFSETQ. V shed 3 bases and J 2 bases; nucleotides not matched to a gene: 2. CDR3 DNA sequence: TGCGCCAGCAGCTGGACTAGCGGGGTACAAGAGACCCAGTACTTC. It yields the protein CASSWTSGVQETQYF.

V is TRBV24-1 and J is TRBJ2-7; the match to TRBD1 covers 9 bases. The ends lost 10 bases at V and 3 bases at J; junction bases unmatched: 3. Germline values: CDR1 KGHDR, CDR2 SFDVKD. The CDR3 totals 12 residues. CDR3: CATGQGGYEQYV. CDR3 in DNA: TGTGCCACGGGACAGGGAGGCTACGAGCAGTACGTC.

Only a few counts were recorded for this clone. The CDR3 protein is CASSLGAGSAPQHF. CDR3 nucleotide sequence: TGTGCCAGCAGCTTAGGCGCAGGTTCAGCGCCCCAGCATTTT. The chain joins TRBV7-2 to TRBJ1-5; D is undetermined. V lost 1 base and J 9 bases, leaving 13 bases between the germline ends. Per germline, CDR1 SGHTA and CDR2 FQGNSA. The CDR3 has 14 amino acids.

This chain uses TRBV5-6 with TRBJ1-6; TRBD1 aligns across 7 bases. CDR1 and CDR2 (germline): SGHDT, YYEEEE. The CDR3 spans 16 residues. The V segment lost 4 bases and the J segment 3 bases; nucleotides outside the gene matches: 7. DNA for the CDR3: TGTGCCAGCAGCCCTGGGACAGCAAACTATAATTCACCCCTCCACTTT. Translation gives CASSPGTANYNSPLHF.

The CDR3 spells CASSLGQGELFF. CDR3 nucleotides: TGCGCCAGCAGCTTGGGACAGGGGGAGCTGTTTTTT. The chain has TRBV5-1 and TRBJ2-2; perhaps TRBD1 as D (5 bases). V was cut by 0 bases and J by 8 bases, with 5 bases left in between. Per germline, CDR1 SGHRS and CDR2 YFSETQ. The CDR3 has 12 amino acids.

Written as DNA, the CDR3 is TGTGCCAGCAGCTGGCCCGACGGGACAGGAACTGAAGCTTTCTTT. As protein: CASSWPDGTGTEAFF. V gene TRBV5-6 combines with J gene TRBJ1-1, with 8 positions matching TRBD1. V trimming: 3 bases; J trimming: 5 bases; junction bases outside the gene matches: 9. The V gene's germline CDR1 is SGHDT and CDR2 YYEEEE. CDR3 length: 15 amino acids.

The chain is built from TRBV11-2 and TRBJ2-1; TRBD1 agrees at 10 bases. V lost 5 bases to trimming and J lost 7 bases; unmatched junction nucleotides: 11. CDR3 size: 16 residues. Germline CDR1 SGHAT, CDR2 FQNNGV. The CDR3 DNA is TGTGCCAGCAGCACCCCCGACAGGGGGCGGGGGAATGAGCAGTTCTTC. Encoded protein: CASSTPDRGRGNEQFF.

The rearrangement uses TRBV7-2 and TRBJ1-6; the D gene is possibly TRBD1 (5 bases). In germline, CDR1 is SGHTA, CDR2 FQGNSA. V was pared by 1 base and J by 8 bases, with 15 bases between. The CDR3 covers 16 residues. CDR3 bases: TGTGCCAGCAGCTTAGGTGGGGGGAGAATCCATTCACCCCTCCACTTT. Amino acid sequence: CASSLGGGRIHSPLHF.

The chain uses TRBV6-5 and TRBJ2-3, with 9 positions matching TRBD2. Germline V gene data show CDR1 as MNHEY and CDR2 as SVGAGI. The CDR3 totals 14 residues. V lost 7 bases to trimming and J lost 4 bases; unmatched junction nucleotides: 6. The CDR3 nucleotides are TGTGCCAGCACCATCAGCGGGGGGTCAGATACGCAGTATTTT. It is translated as CASTISGGSDTQYF.

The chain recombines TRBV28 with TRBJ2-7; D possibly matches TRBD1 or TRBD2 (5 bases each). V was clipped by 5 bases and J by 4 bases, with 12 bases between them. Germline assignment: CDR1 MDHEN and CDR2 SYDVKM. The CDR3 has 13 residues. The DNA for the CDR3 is TGTGCCAGCAGTCCCCCAGGGACGTACGAGCAGTACGTC. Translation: CASSPPGTYEQYV.

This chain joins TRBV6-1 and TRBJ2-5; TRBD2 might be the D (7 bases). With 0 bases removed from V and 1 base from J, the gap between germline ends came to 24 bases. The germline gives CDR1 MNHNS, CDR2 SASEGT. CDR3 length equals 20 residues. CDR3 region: CASSEAPPLGGPPTQETQYF. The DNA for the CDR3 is TGTGCCAGCAGTGAAGCCCCTCCCTTGGGGGGGCCACCGACCCAAGAGACCCAGTACTTC.

This CDR3 reads CASSYSRDFFEKLFF. The CDR3 nucleotides read TGTGCCAGCAGTTACTCCCGGGACTTTTTCGAAAAACTGTTTTTT. The rearrangement uses TRBV6-2 or TRBV6-3 and TRBJ1-4, with D tentatively TRBD1 (5 bases). The CDR3 length is 15 residues. The germline CDR1 and CDR2 sequences are MNHEY and SVGEGT. V shed 0 bases and J shed 8 bases, with 13 bases lying between them.

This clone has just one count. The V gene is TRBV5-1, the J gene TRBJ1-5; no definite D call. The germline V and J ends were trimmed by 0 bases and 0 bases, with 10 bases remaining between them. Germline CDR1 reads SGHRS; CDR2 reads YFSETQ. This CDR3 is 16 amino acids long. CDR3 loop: CASSLGPQASNQPQHF. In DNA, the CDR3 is TGCGCCAGCAGCTTGGGGCCCCAGGCTAGCAATCAGCCCCAGCATTTT. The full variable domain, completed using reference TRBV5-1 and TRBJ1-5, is KAGVTQTPRYLIKTRGQQVTLSCSPISGHRSVSWYQQTPGQGLQFLFEYFSETQRNKGNFPGRFSGRQFSNSRSEMNVSTLELGDSALYLCASSLGPQASNQPQHFGDGTRLSIL.

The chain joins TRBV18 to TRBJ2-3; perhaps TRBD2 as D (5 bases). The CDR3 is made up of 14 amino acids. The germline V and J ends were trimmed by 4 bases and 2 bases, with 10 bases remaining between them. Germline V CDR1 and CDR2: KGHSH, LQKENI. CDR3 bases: TGTGCCAGCTCACTCGAGGACTCCACAGATACGCAGTATTTT. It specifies CASSLEDSTDTQYF. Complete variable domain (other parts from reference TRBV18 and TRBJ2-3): NAGVMQNPRHLVRRRGQEARLRCSPMKGHSHVYWYRQLPEEGLKFMVYLQKENIIDESGMPKERFSAEFPKEGPSILRIQQVVRGDSAAYFCASSLEDSTDTQYFGPGTRLTVL.

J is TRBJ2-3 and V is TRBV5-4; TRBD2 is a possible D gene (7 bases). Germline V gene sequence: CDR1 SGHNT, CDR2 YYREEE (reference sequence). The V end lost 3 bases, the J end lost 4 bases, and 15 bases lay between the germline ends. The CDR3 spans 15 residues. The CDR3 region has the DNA TGTGCCAGCAGCTGGGGGGGGCAGGGGCCAGATACGCAGTATTTT. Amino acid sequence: CASSWGGQGPDTQYF.

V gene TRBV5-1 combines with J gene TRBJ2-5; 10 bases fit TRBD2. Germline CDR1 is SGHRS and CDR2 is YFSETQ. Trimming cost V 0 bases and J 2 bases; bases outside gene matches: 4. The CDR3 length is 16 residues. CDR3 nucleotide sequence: TGCGCCAGCAGCTTGGACCCGACTAGCGGGCAAGAGACCCAGTACTTC. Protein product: CASSLDPTSGQETQYF.

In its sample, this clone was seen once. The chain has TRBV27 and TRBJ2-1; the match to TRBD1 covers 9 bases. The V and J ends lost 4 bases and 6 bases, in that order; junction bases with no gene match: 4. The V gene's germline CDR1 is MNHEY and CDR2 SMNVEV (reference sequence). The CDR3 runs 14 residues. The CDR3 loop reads CASSSGQGRNEQFF. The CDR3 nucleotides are TGTGCCAGCAGTTCGGGACAGGGACGCAATGAGCAGTTCTTC.

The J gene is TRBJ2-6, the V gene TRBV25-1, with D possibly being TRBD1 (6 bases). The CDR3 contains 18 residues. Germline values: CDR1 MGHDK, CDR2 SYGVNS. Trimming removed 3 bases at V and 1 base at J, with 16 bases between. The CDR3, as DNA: TGTGCCAGCAGTGAGAGGGCAGGGGTTCCTTCTGGGGCCAACGTCCTGACTTTC. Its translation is CASSERAGVPSGANVLTF.

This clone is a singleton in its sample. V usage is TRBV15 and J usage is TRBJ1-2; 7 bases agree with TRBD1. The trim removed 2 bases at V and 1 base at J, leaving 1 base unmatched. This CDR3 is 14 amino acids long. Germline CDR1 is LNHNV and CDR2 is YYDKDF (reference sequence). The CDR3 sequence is CATSRHRGNYGYTF. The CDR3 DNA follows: TGTGCCACCAGCAGACACAGGGGTAACTATGGCTACACCTTC.

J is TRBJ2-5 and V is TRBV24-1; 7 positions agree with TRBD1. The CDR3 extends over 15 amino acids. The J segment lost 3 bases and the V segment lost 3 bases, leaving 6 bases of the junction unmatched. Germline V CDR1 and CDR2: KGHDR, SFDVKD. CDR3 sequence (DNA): TGTGCCACCAGTGATCTGGGGGACAGCAAAGAGACCCAGTACTTC. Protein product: CATSDLGDSKETQYF.

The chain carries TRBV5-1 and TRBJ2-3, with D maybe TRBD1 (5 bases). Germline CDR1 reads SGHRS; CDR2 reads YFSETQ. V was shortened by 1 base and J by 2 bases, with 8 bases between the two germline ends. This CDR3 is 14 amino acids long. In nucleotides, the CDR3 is TGCGCCAGCAGCTTGCAGGGCTTCACAGATACGCAGTATTTT. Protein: CASSLQGFTDTQYF.

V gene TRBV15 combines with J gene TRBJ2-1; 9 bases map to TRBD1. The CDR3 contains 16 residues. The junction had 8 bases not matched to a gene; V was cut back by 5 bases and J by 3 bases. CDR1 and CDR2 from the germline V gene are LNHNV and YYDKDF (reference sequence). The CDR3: CATSGTGMGVYNEQFF. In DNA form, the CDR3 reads TGTGCCACCAGCGGGACAGGGATGGGAGTCTACAATGAGCAGTTCTTC.

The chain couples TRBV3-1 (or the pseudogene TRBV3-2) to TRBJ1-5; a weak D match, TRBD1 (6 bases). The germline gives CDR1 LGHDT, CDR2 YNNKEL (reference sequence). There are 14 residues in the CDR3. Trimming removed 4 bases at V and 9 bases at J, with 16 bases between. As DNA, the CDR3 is TGTGCCAGCAGCCCAGGGGCCACGGCGGGGCCCCAGCATTTT. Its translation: CASSPGATAGPQHF.

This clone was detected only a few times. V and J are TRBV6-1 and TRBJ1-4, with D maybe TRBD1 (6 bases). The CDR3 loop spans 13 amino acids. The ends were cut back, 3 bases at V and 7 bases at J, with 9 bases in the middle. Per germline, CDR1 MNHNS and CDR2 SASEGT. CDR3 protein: CASSDRGSEKLFF. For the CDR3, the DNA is TGTGCCAGCAGTGACAGGGGCAGTGAAAAACTGTTTTTT.

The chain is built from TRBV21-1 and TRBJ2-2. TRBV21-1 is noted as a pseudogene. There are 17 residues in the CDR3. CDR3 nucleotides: TGTGCCAGCAGCAAAGTCCCTCGGACCCGGGGCGTCGGGGAGCTGTTTTTT. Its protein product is CASSKVPRTRGVGELFF.

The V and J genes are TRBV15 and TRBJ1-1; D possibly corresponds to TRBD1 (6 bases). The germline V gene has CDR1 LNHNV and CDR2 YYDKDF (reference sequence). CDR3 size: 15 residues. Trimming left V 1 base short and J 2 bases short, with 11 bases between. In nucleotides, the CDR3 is TGTGCCACCAGCAGAGTGGGGGCCGGCAACACTGAAGCTTTCTTT. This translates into CATSRVGAGNTEAFF. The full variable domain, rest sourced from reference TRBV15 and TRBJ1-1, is DAMVIQNPRYQVTQFGKPVTLSCSQTLNHNVMYWYQQKSSQAPKLLFHYYDKDFNNEADTPDNFQSRRPNTSFCFLDIRSPGLGDTAMYLCATSRVGAGNTEAFFGQGTRLTVV.

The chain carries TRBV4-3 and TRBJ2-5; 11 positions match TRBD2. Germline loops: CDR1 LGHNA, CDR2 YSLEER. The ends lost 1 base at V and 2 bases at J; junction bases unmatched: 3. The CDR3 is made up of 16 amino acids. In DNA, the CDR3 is TGCGCCAGCAGCCAAGTACTAGCGGGGGTACAAGAGACCCAGTACTTC. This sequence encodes CASSQVLAGVQETQYF.